This T cell receptor (beta chain) originates from a study of breast tumors, draining lymph nodes, adjacent tissues. One entry per CDR3 protein, called by TCRdb with MiXCR from the multiplex PCR reads. Of about 230,000 distinct CDR3 sequences listed, 32% are singletons. Samples came from axillary lymph nodes draining the breast cancer. Sequencing was carried out using axillary lymph node tissue. This TCR came from a female donor with breast cancer. Some clones in this sample may be carry-over from other donors' samples.

CDR3 protein: CASSQRKGANTEAFF. The DNA of the CDR3 is TGTGCCAGCAGCCAACGAAAGGGGGCTAACACTGAAGCTTTCTTT. The V and J genes are TRBV4-2 and TRBJ1-1; 7 bases align to TRBD1. V shed 2 bases and J 2 bases; nucleotides not matched to a gene: 5. The CDR3 loop spans 15 amino acids. Per germline, CDR1 LGHNA and CDR2 YNFKEQ.